This T cell receptor beta chain was retrieved from a study of OX40 agonist ivuxolimab in advanced cancers. Study at large: Partial responses were achieved by three patients, one with hepatocellular carcinoma and two with cutaneous melanoma. Notes on the study in general: At 0.1 to 3.0 mg/kg, CD4+ and CD8+ blood T cells expanded clonally by week 6. The antigens recognized by the expanded peripheral T cells, that is their antigen specificity, were not determined.

Of note for this clone: What it binds is not known.

The CDR3 runs to 15 residues. V lost 4 bases to trimming and J lost 0 bases, with 11 bases between them. Germline values: CDR1 SGHKS, CDR2 YYEKEE (reference sequence). Only in-frame clones appear in the TCRdb table, and some are missing; sequencing was by immunoSEQ multiplex PCR. Of roughly 75,000 clones listed, 93% were seen once; the top ten hold 6.2%. The V gene is TRBV5-5, the J gene TRBJ1-5, with D hard to call. The source was CD4+ or CD8+ T cells sorted from blood, collected in a trial of the OX40 agonist ivuxolimab. The sequence was obtained from an adult with an advanced solid tumor such as melanoma, head and neck, liver or kidney cancer. CDR3 sequence reads: CASSERMTSNQPQHF. CDR3 DNA sequence: TGTGCCAGCAGCGAAAGGATGACTAGCAATCAGCCCCAGCATTTT.